Below are 22 T cell receptor beta chains sequenced from a single sample in a study of blood T cell repertoires in COVID-19. Generated by immunoSEQ multiplex PCR, the TCRdb table keeps only in-frame clones and is missing some. The sample contains about 190,000 clones, roughly 89% of which appear only once. The specimen sequenced was peripheral blood. The source of these receptors is a man in his forties with acute or convalescent COVID-19.

This clone has only one observation. As DNA, the CDR3 is TGTGCCAGCAGCGCCCACAGGGAAGAGACCCAGTACTTC. Encoded protein: CASSAHREETQYF. The chain recombines TRBV7-8 with TRBJ2-5, with D possibly being TRBD1 (6 bases). Germline loops: CDR1 SGHVS, CDR2 FQNEAQ. The CDR3 totals 13 residues. Trimming left V 5 bases short and J 3 bases short, with 10 bases between.

This clone was picked up a small number of times. The CDR3 region is CASSLDRDRYGYTF. The CDR3 bases are TGTGCCAGCAGCCTAGACAGGGATCGGTATGGCTACACCTTC. The chain uses TRBV7-9 and TRBJ1-2, with 7 bases fitting TRBD1. CDR1 and CDR2 from the germline V gene are SEHNR and FQNEAQ (reference sequence). The CDR3 extends over 14 amino acids. The trim removed 5 bases at V and 5 bases at J, leaving 8 bases unmatched.

The genes are TRBV7-9 and TRBJ2-5, with 7 bases aligning to TRBD2. The CDR3 is 16 amino acids. Trimming cost V 0 bases and J 2 bases; bases outside gene matches: 6. The germline CDR1 and CDR2 sequences are SEHNR and FQNEAQ (reference sequence). For the CDR3, the DNA is TGTGCCAGCAGCTTAGCCACCGGGGGGACTCAAGAGACCCAGTACTTC. As protein: CASSLATGGTQETQYF.

The V call is TRBV25-1, the J call TRBJ2-7, with 10 bases matching TRBD1. There are 13 residues in the CDR3. Unmatched junction bases numbered 5, after V lost 8 bases and J lost 4 bases. Looked up from germline, CDR1 is MGHDK and CDR2 is SYGVNS. CDR3 region: CASGGQGIYEQYF. DNA of the CDR3: TGTGCCAGCGGGGGACAGGGGATATACGAGCAGTACTTC.

The chain recombines TRBV4-2 with TRBJ2-5, with 8 bases fitting TRBD1. This CDR3 is built from 15 residues. Germline CDR1 is LGHNA and CDR2 is YNFKEQ. V dropped 4 bases and J dropped 5; count of bases not matched to a gene: 9. The CDR3 region is CASSPSGTGVETQYF. CDR3 nucleotides: TGTGCCAGCAGCCCGTCTGGGACAGGAGTGGAGACCCAGTACTTC.

This sequence joins TRBV20-1 and TRBJ2-1; unclear D gene. Per the germline V gene, CDR1 is DFQATT and CDR2 is SNEGSKA (reference sequence). The CDR3 has 11 residues. Trimming took off 6 bases at V and 8 bases at J, with 11 bases between the two ends. The CDR3 spells CSARLIHEQFF. The CDR3 DNA sequence: TGCAGTGCGCGATTGATTCATGAGCAGTTCTTC.

The V gene is TRBV18, the J gene TRBJ1-1, with 8 bases that match TRBD1. CDR3 length: 16 amino acids. Per the germline V gene, CDR1 is KGHSH and CDR2 is LQKENI. V lost 3 bases and J lost 8; bases outside the gene matches: 14. CDR3 region: CASSPRGQGSAAEAFF. The DNA of the CDR3 is TGTGCCAGCTCACCCCGCGGACAGGGATCCGCAGCCGAAGCTTTCTTT.

This chain connects TRBV25-1 to TRBJ2-3; TRBD2 matches 9 bases. The trim removed 2 bases at V and 2 bases at J, leaving 5 bases unmatched. This CDR3 is 16 amino acids long. Germline CDR1 reads MGHDK; CDR2 reads SYGVNS. CDR3 sequence (DNA): TGTGCCAGCAGTGAAGCTCAGCGGGGGGTCACAGATACGCAGTATTTT. Translating gives CASSEAQRGVTDTQYF.

This chain links TRBV12-3 or TRBV12-4 with TRBJ2-7; 9 bases align to TRBD1. This CDR3 comprises 13 residues. The junction had 7 bases not matched to a gene; V was cut back by 8 bases and J by 5 bases. The CDR3 is CASRPDRGNEQYF. In DNA form, the CDR3 reads TGTGCCAGCCGACCAGACAGGGGGAACGAGCAGTACTTC.

The chain joins TRBV19 to TRBJ2-1; D unresolved. Germline CDR1 reads LNHDA; CDR2 reads SQIVND (reference sequence). V was clipped by 5 bases and J by 2 bases, with 10 bases between them. The CDR3 is 14 residues long. CDR3 loop: CASSPVGPYNEQFF. CDR3 nucleotide sequence: TGTGCCAGTAGTCCTGTCGGTCCCTACAATGAGCAGTTCTTC.

The V call is TRBV18, the J call TRBJ1-5; tentatively, D is TRBD1 (5 bases). Per the germline V gene, CDR1 is KGHSH and CDR2 is LQKENI. Deletions cut 3 bases from V and 5 bases from J, with 14 bases between. This CDR3 has 15 residues. The DNA of the CDR3 is TGTGCCAGCTCACCCAACACAGGAGGGGATCAGCCCCAGCATTTT. This sequence encodes CASSPNTGGDQPQHF.

V gene TRBV5-4 combines with J gene TRBJ1-5; perhaps TRBD1 as D (6 bases). CDR1 and CDR2 from the germline V gene are SGHNT and YYREEE (reference sequence). The CDR3 is made up of 14 amino acids. V was clipped by 1 base and J by 7 bases, with 12 bases between them. The CDR3 DNA is TGTGCCAGCAGCTTGCAGGGGATGGGGCAGCCCCAGCATTTT. This codes for CASSLQGMGQPQHF.

The sample holds a few counts of this clone. CDR3 residues: CASGSSGGWPTDTQYF. In DNA form, the CDR3 reads TGTGCTAGTGGTTCCTCAGGGGGGTGGCCCACAGATACGCAGTATTTT. V usage is TRBV12-5 and J usage is TRBJ2-3; maybe TRBD1 (7 bases). The V end lost 4 bases, the J end lost 2 bases, and 16 bases lay between the germline ends. From germline, CDR1 is LGHNT and CDR2 FRNRAP. The CDR3 runs 16 residues.

This clone has just a few counts. The rearrangement uses TRBV4-2 and TRBJ1-5, with TRBD1 matching 9 bases. This CDR3 contains 17 residues. With 3 bases clipped from V and 0 bases from J, the junction kept 6 bases outside the gene matches. CDR1 is LGHNA, CDR2 YNFKEQ, per germline. For the CDR3, the DNA is TGTGCCAGCAGCCAGAGGGGACAGGGCTATAGCAATCAGCCCCAGCATTTT. Amino acid sequence: CASSQRGQGYSNQPQHF.

The chain carries TRBV19 and TRBJ1-1, with 7 bases fitting TRBD1. The CDR3 runs 13 residues. Germline V gene lookup returns CDR1 LNHDA and CDR2 SQIVND (reference sequence). The junction had 7 bases not matched to a gene; V was cut back by 7 bases and J by 5 bases. The CDR3: CASTQGVWTEAFF. CDR3 in DNA: TGTGCCAGTACCCAGGGGGTCTGGACTGAAGCTTTCTTT.

The rearrangement joins TRBV9 to TRBJ1-4; 9 nucleotides align to TRBD1. V gave up 3 bases and J gave up 7 bases; unmatched junction bases: 10. CDR3 length: 16 amino acids. Germline assignment: CDR1 SGDLS and CDR2 YYNGEE. The DNA of the CDR3 is TGTGCCAGCAGCGCTCAACCGACAGGGGGGTCTGAAAAACTGTTTTTT. It is translated as CASSAQPTGGSEKLFF.

This chain links TRBV5-1 with TRBJ1-4; no definite D call. The CDR3 extends over 15 amino acids. The germline gives CDR1 SGHRS, CDR2 YFSETQ. V dropped 0 bases and J dropped 7 bases, with 13 bases sitting between them. This CDR3 is CASSLEGGRGEKLFF. The CDR3 nucleotides read TGCGCCAGCAGCTTGGAAGGTGGGCGGGGTGAAAAACTGTTTTTT.

The chain is built from TRBV28 and TRBJ2-7; 10 bases map to TRBD1. Germline trimming cut 7 bases from V and 6 bases from J; bases unmatched to any gene: 3. The germline V gene encodes CDR1 MDHEN and CDR2 SYDVKM. The CDR3 contains 12 residues. This chain's CDR3 is CASIGTGVEQYF. In DNA, the CDR3 is TGTGCCAGCATTGGGACAGGGGTCGAGCAGTACTTC.

The CDR3 DNA is TGTGCCAGCAGTTACTCGACTAGCGGGGGGGCTATCGACGAGCAGTACTTC. This encodes CASSYSTSGGAIDEQYF. The J gene is TRBJ2-7, the V gene TRBV6-2 or TRBV6-3, with 14 bases matching TRBD2. Germline CDR1 is MNHEY and CDR2 is SVGEGT. CDR3 length: 17 amino acids. The V segment lost 0 bases and the J segment 5 bases; nucleotides outside the gene matches: 6.

V is TRBV5-1 and J is TRBJ1-1; no reliable D call. Trimming removed 0 bases at V and 3 bases at J, with 12 bases between. CDR3 length equals 15 residues. The germline V gene encodes CDR1 SGHRS and CDR2 YFSETQ. CDR3 in amino acids: CASSLAGLEDTEAFF. Written as DNA, the CDR3 is TGCGCCAGCAGCTTGGCGGGGTTGGAGGACACTGAAGCTTTCTTT. Variable domain in full (rest from reference TRBV5-1 and TRBJ1-1): KAGVTQTPRYLIKTRGQQVTLSCSPISGHRSVSWYQQTPGQGLQFLFEYFSETQRNKGNFPGRFSGRQFSNSRSEMNVSTLELGDSALYLCASSLAGLEDTEAFFGQGTRLTVV.

The V gene is TRBV5-1, the J gene TRBJ1-6, with TRBD1 identical over 7 bases. Germline-derived CDR1 and CDR2 are SGHRS and YFSETQ. The CDR3 has 15 residues. J gave up 8 bases and V 4 bases, and 9 bases lay outside the gene matches. DNA for the CDR3: TGCGCCAGCAGCCCTGACAGGGCTTTTGATTCACCCCTCCACTTT. It translates to CASSPDRAFDSPLHF.

V usage is TRBV7-2 and J usage is TRBJ2-7; possible D gene TRBD2, 7 bases. V gave up 0 bases and J gave up 3 bases, with 9 bases separating them. The CDR3 runs to 14 residues. Germline CDR1 reads SGHTA; CDR2 reads FQGNSA. CDR3 sequence reads: CASSLAGGRYEQYF. In DNA, the CDR3 is TGTGCCAGCAGCTTAGCGGGGGGGCGCTACGAGCAGTACTTC.